The 30 T cell receptor beta chains below were found in one sample sequenced in a study of cytomegalovirus exposure and HLA in healthy donors listed by TCRdb under 2017. Receptor libraries were prepared by the immunoSEQ multiplex PCR assay. The multiplex PCR relied on a mix of 60 forward primers for TCR Vbeta segments and 13 reverse primers for TCR Jbeta segments. TCRdb provides this immuneACCESS table in a form limited to in-frame rearrangements. Some clones are lacking; in checked studies, under half of them reflect an unresolved V gene, and why the rest are absent is not known. Present in this sample are under 150,000 clones, 67% of which were seen just once. About 7.7% of the sample is held by the ten biggest clonotypes. Sequenced material: PBMCs. These receptors were taken from a man aged 18 to 30 in good health and CMV-seropositive.

Only one count was recorded for this clone. The chain joins TRBV9 to TRBJ2-2; the match to TRBD2 covers 8 bases. The CDR3 runs to 15 residues. The germline V gene encodes CDR1 SGDLS and CDR2 YYNGEE. V was pared by 4 bases and J by 6 bases, with 8 bases of the junction left unmatched. The CDR3 protein is CASSSGLVSAGELFF. The CDR3, as DNA: TGTGCCAGCAGCTCGGGACTAGTTAGCGCCGGGGAGCTGTTTTTT.

This clone has just a few counts. V usage is TRBV29-1 and J usage is TRBJ1-4, with unresolved D. Germline values: CDR1 SQVTM, CDR2 ANQGSEA. The CDR3 is made up of 13 amino acids. Deletions cut 4 bases from V and 3 bases from J, with 9 bases between. The CDR3 DNA is TGCAGCGTTGTCGGGTATCCTAATGAAAAACTGTTTTTT. It encodes CSVVGYPNEKLFF.

The chain combines TRBV30 with TRBJ2-7; 11 bases fit TRBD1. There are 16 residues in the CDR3. Trimming took 1 base from V and 4 from J; bases not matched to a gene: 9. Germline lookup yields CDR1 GTSNPN and CDR2 SVGIG (reference sequence). CDR3 in amino acids: CAWSGGGQGVRYEQYF. CDR3 nucleotides: TGTGCCTGGAGTGGAGGGGGACAGGGGGTCCGTTACGAGCAGTACTTC.

The chain links TRBV10-2 to TRBJ2-7, with 11 bases aligning to TRBD2. Trimming took 10 bases from V and 3 from J; bases not matched to a gene: 5. The CDR3 totals 13 residues. Per the germline V gene, CDR1 is WSHSY and CDR2 is SAAADI. CDR3 in DNA: TGCGCCACCTCGACTAGCGGGGACTACGAGCAGTACTTC. Protein: CATSTSGDYEQYF.

V usage is TRBV4-1 and J usage is TRBJ1-2; possibly TRBD1 for D (6 bases). Per germline, CDR1 MGHRA and CDR2 YSYEKL. Trimming left V 0 bases short and J 4 bases short, with 15 bases between. This CDR3 is 16 amino acids long. CDR3 coding DNA: TGCGCCAGCAGCCAAGAGCAGAGGGGGTCGGGCTATGGCTACACCTTC. Protein sequence: CASSQEQRGSGYGYTF.

The chain employs TRBV2 and TRBJ1-2; D remains ambiguous. The CDR3 sequence is 13 residues long. The germline V and J ends were trimmed by 5 bases and 8 bases, with 15 bases remaining between them. Per the germline V gene, CDR1 is SNHLY and CDR2 is FYNNEI. The CDR3 reads CASSRDPPSGYTF. Here the CDR3 DNA reads TGTGCCAGCAGTCGGGATCCTCCTTCGGGCTACACCTTC. Combining the CDR3 with reference TRBV2 and TRBJ1-2 gives the whole variable domain EPEVTQTPSHQVTQMGQEVILRCVPISNHLYFYWYRQILGQKVEFLVSFYNNEISEKSEIFDDQFSVERPDGSNFTLKIRSTKLEDSAMYFCASSRDPPSGYTFGSGTRLTVV.

In this sample, this clone turned up once. The chain uses TRBV19 and TRBJ1-1; D is uncertain. Germline V CDR1 and CDR2: LNHDA, SQIVND (reference sequence). V was cut by 3 bases and J by 4 bases, with 12 bases left in between. The CDR3 is made up of 14 amino acids. DNA of the CDR3: TGTGCCAGTAGTATGAGGGCAGGTCTCACTGAAGCTTTCTTT. It encodes CASSMRAGLTEAFF.

This clone was seen just once. This chain joins TRBV4-1 and TRBJ2-5, with TRBD2 matching over 9 bases. The CDR3 is 20 residues long. The junction had 19 bases not matched to a gene; V was cut back by 0 bases and J by 5 bases. Germline V gene data show CDR1 as MGHRA and CDR2 as YSYEKL. This CDR3 is CASSQDGQDAGSGGMETQYF. The CDR3 DNA sequence: TGCGCCAGCAGCCAAGATGGGCAAGATGCTGGTAGCGGGGGTATGGAGACCCAGTACTTC.

This rearrangement joins TRBV6-5 to TRBJ1-1, with a weak D call TRBD1 (5 bases). Per the germline V gene, CDR1 is MNHEY and CDR2 is SVGAGI. V was clipped by 0 bases and J by 4 bases, with 9 bases between them. This CDR3 is built from 14 residues. The CDR3 spells CASSYSTARTEAFF. The CDR3 nucleotides read TGTGCCAGCAGTTACTCGACAGCACGCACTGAAGCTTTCTTT.

V usage is TRBV7-9 and J usage is TRBJ1-2, with 10 bases matching TRBD1. The CDR3 is 18 residues long. J lost 8 bases, V lost 5 bases, and 20 bases had no gene match. Germline loops: CDR1 SEHNR, CDR2 FQNEAQ (reference sequence). For the CDR3, the DNA is TGTGCCAGCAGCCTCGGAACCGGGACAGGGGATGGTTTTCGGGGCTACACCTTC. It is translated as CASSLGTGTGDGFRGYTF. Full variable domain (outside the CDR3, taken from reference TRBV7-9 and TRBJ1-2): DTGVSQNPRHKITKRGQNVTFRCDPISEHNRLYWYRQTLGQGPEFLTYFQNEAQLEKSRLLSDRFSAERPKGSFSTLEIQRTEQGDSAMYLCASSLGTGTGDGFRGYTFGSGTRLTVV.

In this sample, this clone turned up a few times. This sequence joins TRBV4-1 and TRBJ2-1; 8 bases match TRBD1. This CDR3 is built from 15 residues. Germline V lookup: CDR1 MGHRA, CDR2 YSYEKL. V trimming: 3 bases; J trimming: 7 bases; junction bases outside the gene matches: 8. In DNA form, the CDR3 reads TGCGCCAGCAGCCATTACTTACAGGGGGTTAATGAGCAGTTCTTC. It encodes CASSHYLQGVNEQFF.

This clone appeared once. The rearrangement links TRBV6-1 to TRBJ2-3; 9 bases are shared with TRBD1. Trimming cost V 5 bases and J 1 base; bases outside gene matches: 4. Germline V lookup: CDR1 MNHNS, CDR2 SASEGT. This CDR3 contains 15 residues. DNA of the CDR3: TGTGCCAGCAGTCCGCGGGACAGGGGCACAGATACGCAGTATTTT. It translates to CASSPRDRGTDTQYF.

This rearrangement joins TRBV28 to TRBJ1-2; no clear D gene. This CDR3 contains 15 residues. Germline CDR1 and CDR2: MDHEN and SYDVKM. The V end lost 6 bases, the J end lost 1 base, and 15 bases lay between the germline ends. For the CDR3, the DNA is TGTGCCAGCAGCATCGTGTCTTCCGGTAACTATGGCTACACCTTC. This sequence encodes CASSIVSSGNYGYTF.

V and J are TRBV23-1 and TRBJ1-6; 8 nucleotides agree with TRBD1. TRBV23-1 is designated an ORF whose function remains uncertain. The trim removed 4 bases at V and 3 bases at J, leaving 14 bases unmatched. This CDR3 is 19 amino acids long. The CDR3, as DNA: TGCGCCAGCAGTCCCCCGGGACAGGTTAGTGTTTGCTATAATTCACCCCTCCACTTT. It specifies CASSPPGQVSVCYNSPLHF.

This clone showed up just a few times. The J gene is TRBJ1-4, the V gene TRBV5-4; D is possibly TRBD1 (5 bases). Trimming left V 2 bases short and J 10 bases short, with 9 bases between. Germline CDR1 reads SGHNT; CDR2 reads YYREEE (reference sequence). The CDR3 is made up of 12 amino acids. The CDR3 coding sequence is TGTGCCAGCAGCTTCGTGGGGGGAAAACTGTTTTTT. Amino acids: CASSFVGGKLFF.

The CDR3 DNA reads as TGCGCCAGCAGCCAGCCGGGACAGGGGGAGGGTGAGCAGTTCTTC. It yields the protein CASSQPGQGEGEQFF. The rearrangement uses TRBV4-1 and TRBJ2-1, with TRBD1 matching over 11 bases. The CDR3 contains 15 residues. V lost 3 bases to trimming and J lost 9 bases; unmatched junction nucleotides: 7. CDR1 is MGHRA, CDR2 YSYEKL, per germline.

The gene calls are TRBV2 and TRBJ2-1, with 15 bases aligning to TRBD2. The CDR3 has 16 amino acids. Per the germline V gene, CDR1 is SNHLY and CDR2 is FYNNEI. V lost 7 bases to trimming and J lost 7 bases; unmatched junction nucleotides: 8. The CDR3 DNA reads as TGTGCCAGCACGTCCGGGACTAGCGGGGGGAGGAATGAGCAGTTCTTC. Amino acid sequence: CASTSGTSGGRNEQFF.

J is TRBJ2-3 and V is TRBV29-1; D is undetermined. The CDR3 is made up of 13 amino acids. V lost 2 bases and J lost 1, with 7 bases in between. The V gene's germline CDR1 is SQVTM and CDR2 ANQGSEA. The CDR3 is CSVELLGTDTQYF. CDR3 sequence (DNA): TGCAGCGTTGAACTCCTAGGCACAGATACGCAGTATTTT.

The gene calls are TRBV5-6 and TRBJ2-3; D is perhaps TRBD2 (6 bases). Per the germline V gene, CDR1 is SGHDT and CDR2 is YYEEEE. This CDR3 contains 12 residues. V was trimmed by 1 base and J by 8 bases, leaving 8 bases between them. DNA for the CDR3: TGTGCCAGCAGCTTGATCGGGGGTACGCAGTATTTT. Its translation: CASSLIGGTQYF.

V is TRBV10-2 and J is TRBJ1-1; a weak D match, TRBD1 (5 bases). V lost 6 bases to trimming and J lost 1 base, with 6 bases between them. The V gene's germline CDR1 is WSHSY and CDR2 SAAADI. There are 12 residues in the CDR3. In nucleotides, the CDR3 is TGCGCCAGCAGGGGGGGGAACACTGAAGCTTTCTTT. Translated: CASRGGNTEAFF.

The rearrangement uses TRBV6-5 and TRBJ1-1; D is unclear. The CDR3 is 16 amino acids. Trimming cost V 2 bases and J 1 base, with 14 bases left between them. Germline lookup yields CDR1 MNHEY and CDR2 SVGAGI. CDR3 nucleotide sequence: TGTGCCAGCAGTTACGGGGTAGGACGGGAGAACACTGAAGCTTTCTTT. Amino acid sequence: CASSYGVGRENTEAFF.

The chain is built from TRBV4-1 and TRBJ2-6, with D tentatively TRBD1 (5 bases). This CDR3 is 20 amino acids long. Trimming cost V 1 base and J 0 bases, with 19 bases left between them. Germline-derived CDR1 and CDR2 are MGHRA and YSYEKL. The CDR3 is CASSQGSLQGAYSGANVLTF. The DNA for the CDR3 is TGCGCCAGCAGCCAAGGGTCACTTCAAGGGGCTTACTCTGGGGCCAACGTCCTGACTTTC.

This chain connects TRBV28 to TRBJ1-6, with TRBD1 as a possible D gene (6 bases). The CDR3 spans 14 residues. The germline V gene has CDR1 MDHEN and CDR2 SYDVKM. Trimming removed 3 bases from V and 10 bases from J, with 13 bases in between. This CDR3 is CASSFGLQGSPLHF. CDR3 DNA: TGTGCCAGCAGTTTTGGCCTTCAGGGGTCACCCCTCCACTTT.

The CDR3 is CASSTGLAGGLDTQYF. The DNA for the CDR3 is TGTGCCAGCAGCACCGGACTAGCGGGGGGGCTAGATACGCAGTATTTT. The rearrangement joins TRBV11-3 to TRBJ2-3, with TRBD2 matching over 15 bases. The V gene end was trimmed by 5 bases and the J gene end by 5 bases; junction bases not matched to a gene: 5. Per the germline V gene, CDR1 is SGHNT and CDR2 is YENEEA. The CDR3 consists of 16 residues.

This clone turned up a few times. The V gene is TRBV28, the J gene TRBJ1-1; no clear D. The V end was cut by 3 bases, the J end by 5 bases, with 7 bases between. The CDR3 has 12 residues. The germline CDR1 and CDR2 sequences are MDHEN and SYDVKM. In nucleotides, the CDR3 is TGTGCCAGCAGTTTGAGGAGGACTGAAGCTTTCTTT. It codes for CASSLRRTEAFF.

The rearrangement links TRBV19 to TRBJ2-7; tentative D call: TRBD1 (5 bases). V lost 3 bases, J lost 2 bases, and 14 bases lay in between. Germline loops: CDR1 LNHDA, CDR2 SQIVND (reference sequence). This CDR3 contains 15 residues. The chain's CDR3 is CASSIAGQGPYEQYF. As DNA, the CDR3 is TGTGCCAGTAGTATCGCCGGGCAGGGTCCCTACGAGCAGTACTTC.

This clone has only one observation. The chain joins TRBV29-1 to TRBJ2-3; 8 bases line up with TRBD1. V lost 5 bases to trimming and J lost 2 bases; unmatched junction nucleotides: 12. Germline V gene lookup returns CDR1 SQVTM and CDR2 ANQGSEA. CDR3 length: 16 residues. CDR3 in amino acids: CSVIPARDRFTDTQYF. The CDR3 nucleotides read TGCAGCGTTATCCCAGCCCGGGACAGGTTCACAGATACGCAGTATTTT.

The table lists this clone with a few counts. DNA for the CDR3: TGTGCCAGCAGCGTAGGGAGGGTACTAGCGGGCATTCCCACAGATACGCAGTATTTT. It translates to CASSVGRVLAGIPTDTQYF. This chain uses TRBV9 with TRBJ2-3, with 9 positions matching TRBD2. The germline V gene has CDR1 SGDLS and CDR2 YYNGEE. V was clipped by 0 bases and J by 2 bases; unmatched bases: 13. This CDR3 contains 19 residues.

The chain is built from TRBV28 and TRBJ2-3; maybe TRBD2 (5 bases). The germline V gene has CDR1 MDHEN and CDR2 SYDVKM. The CDR3 length is 14 residues. Trimming removed 3 bases at V and 2 bases at J, with 9 bases between. The CDR3 DNA is TGTGCCAGCAGTTTCAACGGGAACACAGATACGCAGTATTTT. Its translation: CASSFNGNTDTQYF.

V is TRBV19 and J is TRBJ2-5, with TRBD1 matching over 8 bases. Germline CDR1 reads LNHDA; CDR2 reads SQIVND (reference sequence). The CDR3 is made up of 15 amino acids. Unmatched junction bases numbered 8, after V lost 5 bases and J lost 3 bases. CDR3 sequence: CASSPRRGLEETQYF. The DNA of the CDR3 is TGTGCCAGTAGTCCCCGCAGGGGGCTAGAAGAGACCCAGTACTTC.